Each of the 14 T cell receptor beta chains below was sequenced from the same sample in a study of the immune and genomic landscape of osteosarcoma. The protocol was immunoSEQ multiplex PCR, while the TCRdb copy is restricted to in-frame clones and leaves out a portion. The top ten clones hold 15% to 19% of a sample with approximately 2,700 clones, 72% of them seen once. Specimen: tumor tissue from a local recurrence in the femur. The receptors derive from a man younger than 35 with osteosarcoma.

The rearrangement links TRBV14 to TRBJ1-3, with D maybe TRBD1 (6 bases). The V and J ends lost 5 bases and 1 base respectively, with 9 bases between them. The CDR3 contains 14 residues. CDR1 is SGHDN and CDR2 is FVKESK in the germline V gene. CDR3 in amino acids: CASSSRGSGNTIYF. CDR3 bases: TGTGCCAGCAGCAGCAGGGGTTCTGGAAACACCATATATTTT. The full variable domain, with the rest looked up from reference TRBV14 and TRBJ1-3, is EAGVTQFPSHSVIEKGQTVTLRCDPISGHDNLYWYRRVMGKEIKFLLHFVKESKQDESGMPNNRFLAERTGGTYSTLKVQPAELEDSGVYFCASSSRGSGNTIYFGEGSWLTVV.

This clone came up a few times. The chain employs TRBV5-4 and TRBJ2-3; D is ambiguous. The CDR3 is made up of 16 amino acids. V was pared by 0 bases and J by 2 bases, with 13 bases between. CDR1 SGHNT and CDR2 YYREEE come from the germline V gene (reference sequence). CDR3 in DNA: TGTGCCAGCAGCTTGGGGTTGAGACTTAACACAGATACGCAGTATTTT. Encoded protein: CASSLGLRLNTDTQYF.

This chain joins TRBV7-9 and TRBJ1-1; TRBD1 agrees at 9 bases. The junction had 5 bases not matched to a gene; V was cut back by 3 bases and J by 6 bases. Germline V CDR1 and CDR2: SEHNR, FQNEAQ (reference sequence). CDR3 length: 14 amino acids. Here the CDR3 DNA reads TGTGCCAGCAGCTTCCTGGACAGGGGATCTGAAGCTTTCTTT. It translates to CASSFLDRGSEAFF.

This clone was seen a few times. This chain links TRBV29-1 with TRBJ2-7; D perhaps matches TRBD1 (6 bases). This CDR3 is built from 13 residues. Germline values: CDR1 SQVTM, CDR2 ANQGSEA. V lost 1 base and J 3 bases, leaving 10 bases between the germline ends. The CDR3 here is CSVEGRGIYEQYF. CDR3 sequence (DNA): TGCAGCGTTGAAGGCAGGGGTATCTACGAGCAGTACTTC.

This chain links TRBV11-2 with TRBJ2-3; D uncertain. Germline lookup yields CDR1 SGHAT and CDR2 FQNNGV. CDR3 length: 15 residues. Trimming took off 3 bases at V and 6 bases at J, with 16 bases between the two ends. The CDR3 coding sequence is TGTGCCAGCAGCTTCGGGCTTCCTTTTGGGGATACGCAGTATTTT. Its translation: CASSFGLPFGDTQYF.

The CDR3 is CASRVSGLETQYF. In nucleotides, the CDR3 is TGTGCCAGCAGGGTTAGCGGGCTGGAGACCCAGTACTTC. The V and J genes are TRBV28 and TRBJ2-5; 7 positions agree with TRBD2. This CDR3 is 13 amino acids long. Germline CDR1 is MDHEN and CDR2 is SYDVKM. V gave up 6 bases and J gave up 5 bases; unmatched junction bases: 6.

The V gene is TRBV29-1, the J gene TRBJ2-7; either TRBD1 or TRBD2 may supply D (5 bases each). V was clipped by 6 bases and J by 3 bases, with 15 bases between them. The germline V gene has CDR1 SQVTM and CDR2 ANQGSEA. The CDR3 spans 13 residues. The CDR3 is CSVAGTVYYEQYF. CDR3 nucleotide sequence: TGCAGCGTCGCCGGGACGGTTTACTACGAGCAGTACTTC.

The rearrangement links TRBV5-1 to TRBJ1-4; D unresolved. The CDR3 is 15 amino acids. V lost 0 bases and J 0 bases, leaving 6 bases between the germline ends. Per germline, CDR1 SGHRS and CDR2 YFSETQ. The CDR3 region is CASSLEAATNEKLFF. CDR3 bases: TGCGCCAGCAGCTTGGAAGCCGCAACTAATGAAAAACTGTTTTTT.

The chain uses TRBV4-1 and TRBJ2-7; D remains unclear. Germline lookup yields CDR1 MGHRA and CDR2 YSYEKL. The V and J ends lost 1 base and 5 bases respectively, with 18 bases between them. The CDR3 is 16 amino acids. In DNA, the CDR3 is TGCGCCAGCAGCCAAGTTAGTGCGAGACGGCAGAACGAGCAGTACTTC. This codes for CASSQVSARRQNEQYF.

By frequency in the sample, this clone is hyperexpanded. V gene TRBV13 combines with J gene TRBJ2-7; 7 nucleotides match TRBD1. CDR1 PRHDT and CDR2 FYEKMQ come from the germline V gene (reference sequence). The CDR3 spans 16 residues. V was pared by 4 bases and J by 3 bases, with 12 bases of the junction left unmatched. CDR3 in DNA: TGTGCCAGCAGCTCAGTTAACTTGGGACAGAACTACGAGCAGTACTTC. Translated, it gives CASSSVNLGQNYEQYF.

For the CDR3, the DNA is TGTGCCACCAGCAGAGGACAGGGTTCTCTAGTGACCCAGTACTTC. Translating it yields CATSRGQGSLVTQYF. The V and J genes are TRBV15 and TRBJ2-5; the match to TRBD1 covers 7 bases. This CDR3 is 15 amino acids long. V lost 1 base, J lost 7 bases, and 9 bases stayed unmatched. The V gene's germline CDR1 is LNHNV and CDR2 YYDKDF (reference sequence).

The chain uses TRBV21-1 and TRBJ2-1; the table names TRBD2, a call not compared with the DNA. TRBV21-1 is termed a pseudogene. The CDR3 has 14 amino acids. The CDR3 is CASSKLAGGNEQFF. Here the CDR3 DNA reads TGTGCCAGCAGCAAACTAGCGGGGGGCAATGAGCAGTTCTTC.

CDR3 coding DNA: TGTGCCAGCAGTTACCAAACTGGCTTCACAGATACGCAGTATTTT. This codes for CASSYQTGFTDTQYF. The rearrangement links TRBV6-6 to TRBJ2-3; D is undetermined. The CDR3 covers 15 residues. Trimming took 2 bases from V and 2 from J, leaving 11 bases between them. CDR1 and CDR2 (germline): MNHNY, SVGAGI (reference sequence).

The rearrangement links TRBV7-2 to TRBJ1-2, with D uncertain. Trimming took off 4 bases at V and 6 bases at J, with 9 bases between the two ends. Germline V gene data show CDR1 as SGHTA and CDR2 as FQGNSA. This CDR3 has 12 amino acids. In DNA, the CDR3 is TGTGCCAGCAGCTCAGGACTAGATGGCTACACCTTC. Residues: CASSSGLDGYTF.